A selection of T cell receptor beta chains follows, all from one sample in a study of T cells in tumors after PD-1 blockade. Sequencing used immunoSEQ multiplex PCR; TCRdb keeps in-frame clones, though not all of them. The table records approximately 30,000 clones, around 72% of them present only once. This sample comprised PBMCs, obtained after anti-PD-1 treatment. Receptors originate from a human donor with basal cell carcinoma. Both conserved end residues are part of each CDR3. The D gene is left open where the match is weak. Rows give clone size only sometimes, using once, few, many, or a class for an expanded clone.

j_gene	v_gene	d_gene	abundance	CDR3nt	CDR3aa
TRBJ2-7	TRBV6-2/TRBV6-3	-	-	TGTGCCAGCAGTTTGACCTACGAGCAGTACTTC	CASSLTYEQYF
TRBJ2-2	TRBV29-1	-	-	TGCAGCGCTTCAGGACCCGCGAACACCGGGGAGCTGTTTTTT	CSASGPANTGELFF
TRBJ2-2	TRBV6-2/TRBV6-3	-	-	TGTGCCAGCAGCTATGGGACCCCCGGGGAGCTGTTTTTT	CASSYGTPGELFF
TRBJ2-3	TRBV30	TRBD2	-	TGTGCCTGGAGTGTTGGACTAGCGGGAGTGGGGGATACGCAGTATTTT	CAWSVGLAGVGDTQYF
TRBJ1-4	TRBV2	-	-	TGTGCCAGCAGTGAGGGGGGGTCTAATGAAAAACTGTTTTTT	CASSEGGSNEKLFF
TRBJ1-3	TRBV12-3/TRBV12-4	-	few	TGTGCCAGCAGAGCCGTGGGTGGCACCATATATTTT	CASRAVGGTIYF
TRBJ2-7	TRBV7-2	-	-	TGTGCCAGCAGCTTAGCGGCAGGACCCAACAACGAGCAGTACTTC	CASSLAAGPNNEQYF
TRBJ2-5	TRBV29-1	TRBD2	-	TGCAGCGTTTATGCGCAAGCGGGAGGGTTGGAGACCCAGTACTTC	CSVYAQAGGLETQYF
TRBJ2-4	TRBV7-2	-	-	TGTGCCAGCAGCTTAGGTGGCCGCGCTAAAAACATTCAGTACTTC	CASSLGGRAKNIQYF
TRBJ2-3	TRBV7-7	-	-	TGTGCCAGCAGCCCAACCGCAGGTGTGGGCACAGATACGCAGTATTTT	CASSPTAGVGTDTQYF
TRBJ2-3	TRBV6-5	-	-	TGTGCCAGCAGTTACTCGCACGGGAGCCCAGATACGCAGTATTTT	CASSYSHGSPDTQYF
TRBJ2-7	TRBV5-1	TRBD1	-	TGCGCCAGCAGGGCGACAGGGAGCTCCTACGAGCAGTACTTC	CASRATGSSYEQYF
TRBJ2-1	TRBV27	TRBD2	-	TGTGCCAGCAGTGGACTAGCGGGAGTGGCTGAGCAGTTCTTC	CASSGLAGVAEQFF
TRBJ2-1	TRBV7-2	-	-	TGTGCCAGCAGCTTAGGGCCGAACAATGAGCAGTTCTTC	CASSLGPNNEQFF
TRBJ1-1	TRBV28	-	-	TGTGCCAGCAGTGCCTTCACAGTGAACACTGAAGCTTTCTTT	CASSAFTVNTEAFF